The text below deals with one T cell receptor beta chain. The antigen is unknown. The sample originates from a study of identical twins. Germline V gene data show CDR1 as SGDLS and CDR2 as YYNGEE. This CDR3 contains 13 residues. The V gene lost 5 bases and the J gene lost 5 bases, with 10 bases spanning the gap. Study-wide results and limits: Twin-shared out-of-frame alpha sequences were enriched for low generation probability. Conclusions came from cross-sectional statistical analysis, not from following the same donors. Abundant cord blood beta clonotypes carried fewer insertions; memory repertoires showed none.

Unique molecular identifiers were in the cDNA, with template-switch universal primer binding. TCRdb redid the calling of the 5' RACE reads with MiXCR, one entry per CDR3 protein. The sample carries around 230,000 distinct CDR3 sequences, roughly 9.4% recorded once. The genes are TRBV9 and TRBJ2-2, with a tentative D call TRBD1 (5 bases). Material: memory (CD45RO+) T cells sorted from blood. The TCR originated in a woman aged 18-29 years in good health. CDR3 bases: TGTGCCAGCAGGTCTAGGGGTACCGGGGAGCTGTTTTTT. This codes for CASRSRGTGELFF.